This note documents a single TCR beta chain sequence. No cognate antigen has been identified for it. It has no much larger one-base neighbor in the sample; base qualities were not kept. The sample comes from a study of cytomegalovirus exposure and HLA in healthy donors (dated by TCRdb to the late 2010s). The study in broad terms: According to a later analysis, one platform produced both the 100 to 150 validation repertoires and the 620 or so repertoires of the first cohort. The study aimed to test whether signatures of past pathogen exposure could be identified by cataloging public T cell receptors. Along with the roughly 670-subject first cohort, a separate validation cohort of around 120 different subjects was used. To predict cytomegalovirus infection status, the study combined high-throughput TCR immunosequencing, statistical association of individual TCRs with disease status, and machine learning. Beyond this particular receptor, the publication reports: While some public TCRs were present in many individuals, most TCR sequences turned up only very rarely across donors. In vitro tests confirmed that a few of the cytomegalovirus-associated TCR beta chains recognize cytomegalovirus antigens. According to the authors, the approach could potentially be generalized to other disease states and immunological phenotypes. Subsequent analysis determined that TCRs grouped into clusters in the first cohort also showed a tendency toward co-occurrence across the 120 or so validation repertoires, and about 93% of cluster scores exceeded 0. A later analysis lacked HLA typing for the validation cohort, so it scored co-occurrence in that cohort across all 120 or so repertoires. The classifier was reported to diagnose cytomegalovirus status with high specificity and sensitivity in both the original and validation cohorts. In the study, roughly 160 TCR beta chains were listed as associated with cytomegalovirus.

To prepare the library, the immunoSEQ multiplex PCR assay was applied. In the paper's pipeline: A statistical classification framework was built for diagnosing cytomegalovirus status from the catalog of TCR beta chain sequences. TCRdb retrieved this table from immuneACCESS and kept in-frame rearrangements only. Not all clones are present; in checked studies, unresolved V genes account for under half, and no reason is known for the remainder. V, J and clone size are those of that table, while D and trimming were read from the DNA. The sample data list roughly 150,000 clones, and 95% to 97% of these were observed just once. The ten largest account for 0.8% to 0.95% of the sample. The donors were included in the validation cohort of 100 to 150 subjects, a group kept apart from the 666-subject first cohort. CDR1 SNHLY and CDR2 FYNNEI are derived from the germline V gene. The cysteine opens and the phenylalanine closes a CDR3 of 14 amino acids. The kept DNA is CDR3 alone, 42 bases in frame from the first base. The junction shows trimming of 1 base on V and 8 bases on J, and the gene matches do not reach 7 bases of it.

The receptor was isolated from a woman aged 18-35 years in good health and CMV-seronegative. Sequencing was done on a sample of PBMCs. The sequence is built from TRBV2 and TRBJ1-2, and TRBD1 aligns with 7 junction nucleotides. The DNA sequence reads TGTGCCAGCAGTGAAGGGACAGGCAACGAAGGCTACACCTTC. This sequence encodes CASSEGTGNEGYTF.